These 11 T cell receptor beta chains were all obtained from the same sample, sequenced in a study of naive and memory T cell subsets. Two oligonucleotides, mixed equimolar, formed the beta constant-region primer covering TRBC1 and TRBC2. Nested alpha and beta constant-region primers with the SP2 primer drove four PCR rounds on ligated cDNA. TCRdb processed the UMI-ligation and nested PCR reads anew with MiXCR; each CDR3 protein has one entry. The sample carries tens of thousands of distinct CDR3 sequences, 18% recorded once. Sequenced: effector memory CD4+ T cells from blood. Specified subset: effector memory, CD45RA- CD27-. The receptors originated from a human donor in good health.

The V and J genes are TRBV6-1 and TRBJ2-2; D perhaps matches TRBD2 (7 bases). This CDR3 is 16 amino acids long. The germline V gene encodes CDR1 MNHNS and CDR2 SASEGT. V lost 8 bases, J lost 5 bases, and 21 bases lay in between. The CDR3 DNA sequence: TGTGCCAGCCTCAGGAAGGGAGGGAGGGGGACCGGGGAGCTGTTTTTT. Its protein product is CASLRKGGRGTGELFF.

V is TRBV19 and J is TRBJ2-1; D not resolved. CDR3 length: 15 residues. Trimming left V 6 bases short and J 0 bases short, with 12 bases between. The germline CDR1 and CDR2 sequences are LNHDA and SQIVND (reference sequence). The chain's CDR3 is CASRTQLSSYNEQFF. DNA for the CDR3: TGTGCCAGTAGAACTCAACTGAGCTCCTACAATGAGCAGTTCTTC.

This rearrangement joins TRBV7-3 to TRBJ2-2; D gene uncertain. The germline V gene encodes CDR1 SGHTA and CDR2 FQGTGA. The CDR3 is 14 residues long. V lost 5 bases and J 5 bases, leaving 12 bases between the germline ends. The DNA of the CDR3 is TGTGCCAGCAGCATAGATCAGAGAACCGGGGAGCTGTTTTTT. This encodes CASSIDQRTGELFF.

The CDR3 nucleotides are TGTGCCAGGGGACTAGCGGGAGGAATCAATGAGCAGTTCTTC. It yields the protein CARGLAGGINEQFF. The rearrangement links TRBV2 to TRBJ2-1; 15 bases align to TRBD2. Per the germline V gene, CDR1 is SNHLY and CDR2 is FYNNEI. This CDR3 region has 14 residues. The trim removed 9 bases at V and 6 bases at J, leaving 3 bases unmatched.

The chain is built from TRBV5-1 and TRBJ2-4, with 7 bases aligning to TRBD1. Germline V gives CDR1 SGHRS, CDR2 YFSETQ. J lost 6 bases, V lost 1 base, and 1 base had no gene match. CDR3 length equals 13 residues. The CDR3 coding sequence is TGCGCCAGCAGCTTGTCAGGGGGAAACATTCAGTACTTC. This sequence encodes CASSLSGGNIQYF.

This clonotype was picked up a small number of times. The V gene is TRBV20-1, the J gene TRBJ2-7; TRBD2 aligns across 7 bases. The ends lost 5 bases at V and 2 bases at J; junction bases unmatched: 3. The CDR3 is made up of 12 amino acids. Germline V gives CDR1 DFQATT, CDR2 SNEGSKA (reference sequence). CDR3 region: CSAPGLAYEQYF. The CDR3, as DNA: TGCAGTGCTCCCGGACTAGCCTACGAGCAGTACTTC.

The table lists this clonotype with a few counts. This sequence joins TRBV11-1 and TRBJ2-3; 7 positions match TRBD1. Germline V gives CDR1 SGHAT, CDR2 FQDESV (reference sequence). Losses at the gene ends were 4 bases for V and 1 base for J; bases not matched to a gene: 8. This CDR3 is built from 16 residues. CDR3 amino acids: CASSSLNRGRTDTQYF. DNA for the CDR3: TGTGCCAGCAGCTCACTTAACAGGGGTCGCACAGATACGCAGTATTTT.

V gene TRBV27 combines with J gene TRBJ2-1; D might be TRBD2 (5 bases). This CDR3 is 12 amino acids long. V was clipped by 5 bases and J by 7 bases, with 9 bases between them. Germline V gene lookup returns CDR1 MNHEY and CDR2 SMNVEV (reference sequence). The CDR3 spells CASSIRGNEQFF. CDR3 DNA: TGTGCCAGCAGTATCCGAGGGAATGAGCAGTTCTTC.

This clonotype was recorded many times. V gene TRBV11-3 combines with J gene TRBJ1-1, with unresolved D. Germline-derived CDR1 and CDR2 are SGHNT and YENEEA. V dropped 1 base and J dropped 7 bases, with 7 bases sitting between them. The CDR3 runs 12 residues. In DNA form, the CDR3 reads TGTGCCAGCAGCTTAGGATCGGGTGAAGCTTTCTTT. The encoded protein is CASSLGSGEAFF.

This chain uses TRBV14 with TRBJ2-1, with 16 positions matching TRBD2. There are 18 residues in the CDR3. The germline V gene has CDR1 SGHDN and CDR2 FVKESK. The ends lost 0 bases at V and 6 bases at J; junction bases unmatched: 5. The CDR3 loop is CASSQEGTSGRALNEQFF. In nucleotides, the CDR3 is TGTGCCAGCAGCCAAGAAGGGACTAGCGGGAGGGCCCTCAATGAGCAGTTCTTC.

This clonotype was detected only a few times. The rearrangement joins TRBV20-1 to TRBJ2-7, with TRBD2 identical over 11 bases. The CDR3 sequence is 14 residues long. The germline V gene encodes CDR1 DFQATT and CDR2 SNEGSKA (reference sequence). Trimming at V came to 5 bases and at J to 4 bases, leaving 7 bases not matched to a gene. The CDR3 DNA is TGCAGTGCTCCACCCGGGACTAGCGGTTACGAGCAGTACTTC. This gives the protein CSAPPGTSGYEQYF.